This T cell receptor beta chain comes out of a study of graft-versus-host responses after intestinal transplantation listed by TCRdb under 2021. Notes on the research overall: Recipients received multivisceral, liver-intestinal, or isolated intestinal transplants. Every recipient was given anti-thymocyte globulin induction, followed by about 3 years of maintenance tacrolimus and steroids. After intestinal transplantation, graft-versus-host and host-versus-graft alloreactive T cell clones in the graft, circulation and bone marrow were tracked using bulk TCR-beta CDR3 sequencing. To identify alloreactive clones, pre-transplant mixed lymphocyte reaction products were sequenced and then compared with unstimulated pre-transplant donor and recipient T cells. The cohort enrolled about two dozen intestinal transplant recipients including one retransplant, and a few patients lacking pretransplant specimens were excluded. A peak of at least 4% donor T cells among recipient peripheral blood mononuclear cells was the definition used for donor T cell macrochimerism. Rather than going through the commercial service, samples from three later patients were sequenced in-house on an Illumina MiSeq and processed with MiXCR.

The library was obtained by the immunoSEQ multiplex PCR assay. For most patients, genomic DNA was isolated with the Qiagen DNeasy Blood and Tissue Kit and sent frozen to Adaptive Biotechnologies for TCR sequencing. Adaptive Biotechnologies carried out high-throughput TCR-beta CDR3 sequencing of genomic DNA for most patients. In the source study's methods: TCR sequencing data were retrieved from Adaptive's ImmunoSEQ software for 15 to 20 patients, whereas three other patients were processed with MiXCR and VDJtools. To correct CD4 versus CD8 sorting errors, sequences present in both subsets at a frequency ratio below 5:1 were removed. CDR3 nucleotide sequences shared between donor and recipient were removed because their origin could not be assigned. At least 2-fold expansion over unstimulated cells and a minimum CFSE-low frequency of 0.002% (template counts) or 0.001% (read counts) were required for clones to be classified as alloreactive. A clone was considered mappable if detected in the sequenced pre-transplant spleen, lymph node, or MLR CFSE-low populations of the donor or recipient. Cumulative frequency of alloreactive clones was calculated as a percentage of all sequences weighted by copy number. Here the immuneACCESS table is served through TCRdb, limited to in-frame sequences with V and J called. Missing clones are a known gap in these copies; in checked studies unresolved V genes cover under half, and the rest lacks a known reason. V, J and clone size reflect that table, while D and trimming were determined from the DNA. This sample has about 51,000 clones in its table, and about 89% of those were observed once. Approximately 0.6% of the sample belongs to the ten largest clones.

Note on this clone: There is no known antigen for this receptor. No clone much larger than this one lies a single base away; base qualities are absent.

Taken from cysteine to phenylalanine, the CDR3 has 13 residues. Only the CDR3 DNA is retained, 39 bases long and in frame from the first base. From the germline V gene, CDR1 is SGHDT and CDR2 is YYEEEE. Ends trimmed: V by 2 bases, J by 7 bases; bases unmatched to a gene: 3. What the research found in general, with its limitations: High GvH to HvG T cell clonal ratios were observed in the allografts of patients with donor T cell macrochimerism. GvH clones were detected in recipient bone marrow, and some of these GvH clones were observed earlier in ileal mucosa or blood, consistent with an intestinal mucosal origin. The conclusions were limited by the relatively low number and heterogeneity of the intestinal transplant patients. Peak levels of circulating GvH clones were associated with declines in HvG clones early after transplant.

Explained via the paper, the time point label denotes: cells obtained before transplantation from donor or recipient. CD3+CD4+ and CD3+CD8+ populations were FACS-sorted from unstimulated pre-transplant donor and recipient cells taken from spleen or lymph nodes. The material sequenced was unstimulated CD4+ T cells sorted from spleen or lymph node cells, taken before transplant. The sequence joins TRBV5-6 to TRBJ2-1; TRBD2 fits 7 bases in the junction. This clonotype originated in a human donor who was the organ donor for an intestinal transplant. Here is the DNA: TGTGCCAGCAGCTTAAGCGGGATGAATGAGCAGTTCTTC. Translated, it gives CASSLSGMNEQFF. Reference TRBV5-6 and TRBJ2-1 genes cover what lies past the CDR3, so the full variable domain is DAGVTQSPTHLIKTRGQQVTLRCSPKSGHDTVSWYQQALGQGPQFIFQYYEEEERQRGNFPDRFSGHQFPNYSSELNVNALLLGDSALYLCASSLSGMNEQFFGPGTRLTVL.